This TCR beta chain was captured by sequencing in a study of response to subunit inactivated influenza vaccine. The CDR3 loop spans 15 amino acids. Germline loops: CDR1 SGHTA, CDR2 FQGNSA. V was cut by 4 bases and J by 4 bases, with 16 bases left in between. This clonotype was picked up many times. What it binds is unknown. TCRdb ran MiXCR on the RT-PCR reads and lists one entry per CDR3 protein. The table records around 490,000 distinct CDR3 sequences, about 8% of them present only once. Whole-study findings and limits: There was a suggestion from the authors that each seasonal influenza vaccination recruits few new T cells.

V gene TRBV7-2 combines with J gene TRBJ1-2; weak D call: TRBD1 (5 bases). The sequence was collected from a man in his fifties or sixties who received an inactivated influenza vaccine. Source: PBMCs from blood, taken around 25 months after vaccination. CDR3 protein: CASSSIGAPLYGYTF. The CDR3 coding sequence is TGTGCCAGCAGCTCGATAGGGGCCCCCCTCTATGGCTACACCTTC.